A single TCR beta chain is shown here with its context. Antigen specificity is unknown. The data originate from a study of cytomegalovirus exposure and HLA in healthy donors. Study outcomes and limitations: Researchers reported that a few CMV-associated chains were confirmed in vitro as CMV antigen-specific. In the 120 validation repertoires, a later analysis found that first-cohort TCR clusters tended to co-occur. Rare TCR sequences dominated, though some public TCRs recurred in many donors. Listed as cytomegalovirus-associated were roughly 180 TCR beta chains.

CDR3 length: 13 amino acids. Trimming stripped 4 bases from V and 5 bases from J, with 14 bases between. CDR1 is SQVTM and CDR2 is ANQGSEA in the germline V gene. Method: immunoSEQ multiplex PCR; TCRdb's copy keeps in-frame clones and lacks some. The sample has approximately 260,000 clones, about 86% seen once. The TCR originated in a woman aged 18-35 years in good health and CMV-seronegative. This chain connects TRBV29-1 to TRBJ2-5; no reliable D call. Material: PBMCs. This chain's CDR3 is CSVGSANGETQYF. As DNA, the CDR3 is TGCAGCGTTGGATCCGCCAACGGGGAGACCCAGTACTTC.